The source of this T cell receptor (beta chain) is a study of blood T cell repertoires in COVID-19. Whole-study context: The United States, Italy and Spain supplied acute and convalescent COVID-19 samples. The analysed material was cDNA or gDNA that came from T cells, B-cell-depleted T cells, or PBMCs.

Authors' data handling: It was from reference gene primer amplification that nucleated cell counts were estimated. Libraries were prepared by immunoSEQ multiplex PCR; TCRdb keeps only in-frame clonotypes and omits some of them. The V and J calls and clone size were taken over from that table, and D and trimming were inferred from the DNA. The sample includes around 160,000 clones, 80% to 90% seen only once; the top ten take 15% to 20%. J gave up 4 bases and V 1 base, and 6 bases lay outside the gene matches. Looked up from germline, CDR1 is LNHDA and CDR2 is SQIVND (reference sequence). The CDR3 spans 15 residues.

V gene TRBV19 combines with J gene TRBJ1-2; TRBD1 aligns across 7 bases. This TCR came from a woman of 80 years or more with acute or convalescent COVID-19. The material sequenced was peripheral blood. CDR3 protein: CASSIGQGPVYGYTF. Here the CDR3 DNA reads TGTGCCAGTAGTATAGGACAGGGTCCCGTCTATGGCTACACCTTC.